Each of the 11 T cell receptor beta chains below was sequenced from the same sample in a study of shared clonotypes between healthy human individuals. Produced via immunoSEQ multiplex PCR; TCRdb's table is partial and in-frame only. The data show over a million clones, about four fifths seen once. The sequencing input was memory CD4+ T cells from PBMCs. Specified subset: CD45RA-negative fraction. The source is a man aged 18 to 29 in good health. Some clones in this sample may be carry-over from other donors' samples.

The V and J genes are TRBV2 and TRBJ2-1; 7 nucleotides line up with TRBD2. V gave up 4 bases and J gave up 2 bases; unmatched junction bases: 5. The CDR3 covers 15 residues. Germline CDR1 reads SNHLY; CDR2 reads FYNNEI. The CDR3 region has the DNA TGTGCCAGCAGTGGCGGGAGTGGGGCCTACAATGAGCAGTTCTTC. Its translation is CASSGGSGAYNEQFF.

The chain carries TRBV7-9 and TRBJ1-2, with 9 bases lining up with TRBD1. The CDR3 contains 18 residues. Germline trimming cut 5 bases from V and 0 bases from J; bases unmatched to any gene: 13. Germline V gene sequence: CDR1 SEHNR, CDR2 FQNEAQ (reference sequence). CDR3 amino acids: CASSPNQGTGPTNYGYTF. CDR3 sequence (DNA): TGTGCCAGCAGCCCCAACCAGGGGACAGGGCCTACTAACTATGGCTACACCTTC.

V and J are TRBV5-1 and TRBJ2-2; 9 bases match TRBD2. Germline CDR1 SGHRS, CDR2 YFSETQ. The CDR3 runs 15 residues. V lost 2 bases and J lost 5; bases outside the gene matches: 4. The chain's CDR3 is CASSLIAGATGELFF. The CDR3 region has the DNA TGCGCCAGCAGCTTAATAGCGGGAGCTACCGGGGAGCTGTTTTTT.

The chain joins TRBV27 to TRBJ1-4; no clear D gene. Trimming pared 3 bases from V and 7 bases from J, leaving 12 bases between. Per the germline V gene, CDR1 is MNHEY and CDR2 is SMNVEV (reference sequence). This CDR3 is 14 amino acids long. CDR3 nucleotides: TGTGCCAGCAGTTTTTTGGCTTCGATTGAAAAACTGTTTTTT. Protein sequence: CASSFLASIEKLFF.

This chain joins TRBV28 and TRBJ1-5, with D uncertain. Trimming pared 7 bases from V and 7 bases from J, leaving 17 bases between. The CDR3 sequence is 14 residues long. The germline gives CDR1 MDHEN, CDR2 SYDVKM. The CDR3 DNA reads TGTGCCAGCACCCTCCCCGGCGGCGGCCAGCCCCAGCATTTT. It translates to CASTLPGGGQPQHF.

This clone was observed a single time. The rearrangement joins TRBV7-8 to TRBJ2-7, with a possible D match to TRBD2 (7 bases). V was shortened by 3 bases and J by 2 bases, with 17 bases between the two germline ends. Germline V gives CDR1 SGHVS, CDR2 FQNEAQ. This CDR3 has 16 residues. This CDR3 is CASSLGGAGSPYEQYF. The CDR3, as DNA: TGTGCCAGCAGCTTGGGGGGGGCAGGGTCCCCCTACGAGCAGTACTTC.

Regarding this clone: A read error is likely here: a far larger clone is one base away. The same CDR3 can be traced to other DNA sequences in this sample. The V gene is TRBV28, the J gene TRBJ1-1; D remains ambiguous. Germline V gives CDR1 MDHEN, CDR2 SYDVKM. The CDR3 is 17 residues long. Trimming pared 9 bases from V and 0 bases from J, leaving 23 bases between. CDR3 nucleotide sequence: TGTGCCAGTAGTCCATCCCACTTATCAGGCTTGAACACTGAAGCTTTCTTT. Residues: CASSPSHLSGLNTEAFF.

CDR3: CAWELAGGGEQFF. CDR3 sequence (DNA): TGTGCCTGGGAACTAGCGGGAGGGGGTGAGCAGTTCTTC. The chain employs TRBV30 and TRBJ2-1; 13 positions agree with TRBD2. CDR3 length: 13 amino acids. CDR1 GTSNPN and CDR2 SVGIG come from the germline V gene (reference sequence). V shed 5 bases and J 9 bases; nucleotides not matched to a gene: 4.

V is TRBV5-7 and J is TRBJ2-3; 13 nucleotides align to TRBD2. TRBV5-7 is flagged as an ORF with uncertain function. The CDR3 sequence is 17 residues long. Germline trimming cut 3 bases from V and 2 bases from J; bases unmatched to any gene: 6. CDR3 amino acids: CASSSRGLAGYTDTQYF. The CDR3 bases are TGTGCCAGCAGCTCCCGGGGACTAGCGGGATACACAGATACGCAGTATTTT.

The chain is built from TRBV15 and TRBJ1-4, with D hard to call. V lost 5 bases to trimming and J lost 2 bases, with 6 bases between them. CDR3 length equals 13 residues. Germline V lookup: CDR1 LNHNV, CDR2 YYDKDF (reference sequence). The CDR3 protein is CATSPRTNEKLFF. The CDR3 nucleotides are TGTGCCACCAGCCCTAGGACTAATGAAAAACTGTTTTTT.

This rearrangement joins TRBV29-1 to TRBJ2-1; 8 bases are a match to TRBD2. Looked up from germline, CDR1 is SQVTM and CDR2 is ANQGSEA. Trimming at V came to 4 bases and at J to 3 bases, leaving 2 bases not matched to a gene. The CDR3 extends over 13 amino acids. The CDR3 nucleotides read TGCAGCGTTGGGGCGGGAGGCTACAATGAGCAGTTCTTC. It encodes CSVGAGGYNEQFF.